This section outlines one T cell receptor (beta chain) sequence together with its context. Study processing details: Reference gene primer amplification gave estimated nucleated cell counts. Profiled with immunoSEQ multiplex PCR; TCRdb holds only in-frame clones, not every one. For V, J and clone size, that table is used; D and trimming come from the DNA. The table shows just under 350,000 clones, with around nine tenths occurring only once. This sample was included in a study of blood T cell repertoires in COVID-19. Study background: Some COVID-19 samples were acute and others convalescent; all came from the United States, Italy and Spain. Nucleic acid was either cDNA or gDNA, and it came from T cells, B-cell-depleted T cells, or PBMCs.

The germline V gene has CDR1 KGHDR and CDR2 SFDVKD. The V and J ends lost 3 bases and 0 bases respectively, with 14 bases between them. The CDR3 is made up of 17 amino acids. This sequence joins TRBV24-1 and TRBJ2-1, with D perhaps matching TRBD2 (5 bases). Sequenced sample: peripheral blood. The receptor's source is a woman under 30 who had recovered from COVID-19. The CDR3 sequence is CATSDQSSVSSYNEQFF. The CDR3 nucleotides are TGTGCCACCAGTGATCAGAGTAGCGTGAGCTCCTACAATGAGCAGTTCTTC.